This record concerns one T cell receptor (beta chain) sequence. The antigen is unknown. Some clones are missing from TCRdb's copy, which holds only in-frame ones; the method was immunoSEQ multiplex PCR. The table lists 40,000 to 45,000 clones, approximately 90% of them singletons. The sample belongs to a study of OX40 agonist ivuxolimab in advanced cancers. Study information: Subjects had a mean age of around 60 years, with a range of about 23 to 79; more than 75% were male.

This CDR3 is built from 14 residues. V was trimmed by 0 bases and J by 4 bases, leaving 11 bases between them. CDR1 is SGDLS, CDR2 YYNGEE, per germline. Notes on the study in general: Expanded clones were, on average, more numerous in CD8+ T cells than in CD4+.

Sequences were derived from CD4+ or CD8+ T cells sorted from blood, sampled in a trial of the OX40 agonist ivuxolimab. The source is an adult with an advanced solid tumor such as melanoma, head and neck, liver or kidney cancer. The chain couples TRBV9 to TRBJ2-7; D is perhaps TRBD1 (5 bases). CDR3 sequence reads: CASSVARQGYEQYF. DNA of the CDR3: TGTGCCAGCAGCGTAGCCCGGCAGGGATACGAGCAGTACTTC.